Sequencing of this T cell receptor beta chain was carried out in a study of blood T cell repertoires in COVID-19. Background on the study: Samples taken during acute and convalescent COVID-19 were collected in the United States, Italy and Spain. From T cells, B-cell-depleted T cells, or PBMCs came the material, which was cDNA or gDNA.

Original processing notes: Amplification with reference gene primers provided the estimates of nucleated cell counts. Sequenced by immunoSEQ multiplex PCR; TCRdb stores in-frame clones only, minus some. V and J calls and clone size come straight from that table; D and trimming were deduced from the DNA. The sample includes about 9,900 clones, around 77% of them seen just once. This clone was counted a single time. CDR1 SQVTM and CDR2 ANQGSEA come from the germline V gene. V was clipped by 3 bases and J by 0 bases, with 11 bases between them. CDR3 size: 14 residues. The sequence was collected from a human donor in a cohort sampled during active COVID-19. This chain connects TRBV29-1 to TRBJ1-1; maybe TRBD1 (6 bases). The specimen was peripheral blood. CDR3 nucleotides: TGCAGCGTTGAGGCAGGGGTCGTGAACACTGAAGCTTTCTTT. Translation gives CSVEAGVVNTEAFF.